The rows below give T cell receptor beta chains drawn from one sample of a study of T-cell memory formation after mild COVID-19. From the 5' RACE reads, TCRdb called clonotypes with MiXCR, one entry per CDR3 protein. The sample yields 400,000 to 450,000 distinct CDR3 sequences, roughly 18% seen once. The specimen was PBMCs or a T cell subset sorted from them (not recorded which). Receptor source: a man aged 18 to 30 who had mild COVID-19 (a few samples of this study predate the infection). Cell type and time point are not known. The CDR3 runs from the conserved cysteine through the conserved F or W. D genes are given only for firm matches. A row's size may be missing; if present it is once, few, many or a size class.

CASSLRGGINYGYTF TGTGCCAGCAGCTTGCGGGGGGGTATTAACTATGGCTACACCTTC TRBJ1-2 - - TRBV7-3
CASSPQRDTQYF TGTGCCAGCAGCCCCCAGCGAGATACGCAGTATTTT TRBJ2-3 many - TRBV7-2
CASSPRTGGQETQYF TGTGCCAGCAGTCCCAGGACAGGAGGACAAGAGACCCAGTACTTC TRBJ2-5 - TRBD1 TRBV27
CASSLVLAGTTDTQYF TGTGCCAGCAGCTTGGTCCTAGCGGGGACCACAGATACGCAGTATTTT TRBJ2-3 - TRBD2 TRBV5-5
CASSQGPGWVMNTEAFF TGCGCCAGCAGCCAAGGACCCGGATGGGTTATGAACACTGAAGCTTTCTTT TRBJ1-1 - - TRBV4-3
CASSLMIRQGDTEAFF TGTGCCAGCAGCTTAATGATAAGGCAGGGGGACACTGAAGCTTTCTTT TRBJ1-1 many TRBD1 TRBV7-8
CASSVLAGGVTGELFF TGCGCCAGCAGCGTACTAGCGGGGGGAGTAACCGGGGAGCTGTTTTTT TRBJ2-2 - TRBD2 TRBV5-1
CASSVDRAGDQPQHF TGTGCCAGCAGTGTGGACAGGGCGGGGGATCAGCCCCAGCATTTT TRBJ1-5 few TRBD1 TRBV6-1
CSASTDQETQYF TGCAGTGCTAGTACAGACCAAGAGACCCAGTACTTC TRBJ2-5 - - TRBV20-1
CASSFGLGTDTQYF TGTGCCAGCTCATTCGGACTAGGCACAGATACGCAGTATTTT TRBJ2-3 many TRBD2 TRBV18
CATSRGRSGVSVF TGTGCCACCAGCAGAGGACGGAGCGGAGTATCGGTCTTC TRBJ2-1 few - TRBV15
CASSYSIPGTGSRELFF TGTGCCAGCAGTTACTCCATCCCCGGAACAGGGAGCCGGGAGCTGTTTTTT TRBJ2-2 - - TRBV6-5
CASSLSNSLYSEAFF TGTGCCAGCAGTTTATCGAACAGCTTGTACTCCGAAGCTTTCTTT TRBJ1-1 few - TRBV27
CASSPGTGSYTEAFF TGTGCCAGCAGTCCCGGGACAGGGTCGTACACTGAAGCTTTCTTT TRBJ1-1 - TRBD1 TRBV27
CASSGDSNSPLHF TGTGCCAGCAGCGGGGACAGTAATTCACCCCTCCACTTT TRBJ1-6 few TRBD1 TRBV9
CASGHDGAASYEQYF TGTGCCAGCGGTCATGATGGTGCTGCCTCCTACGAGCAGTACTTC TRBJ2-7 - - TRBV7-8
CASSLAPYEQYF TGTGCCAGCAGCTTAGCCCCCTACGAGCAGTACTTC TRBJ2-7 few - TRBV11-2
CASSTDGWSDRGSGGELFF TGTGCCAGCAGCACGGATGGATGGTCGGACAGGGGAAGCGGCGGGGAGCTGTTTTTT TRBJ2-2 - TRBD1 TRBV11-3
CSAIRQDTNTEAFF TGCAGTGCTATCAGACAGGACACGAACACTGAAGCTTTCTTT TRBJ1-1 many - TRBV20-1
CSASSTAATYEQYF TGCAGTGCTAGCTCTACGGCTGCTACGTACGAGCAGTACTTC TRBJ2-7 - - TRBV20-1
CASSLFGYGYTF TGTGCCAGCAGTCTTTTTGGCTATGGCTACACCTTC TRBJ1-2 once - TRBV3-1
CASSVDGNTEAFF TGTGCCAGCAGCGTAGACGGGAACACTGAAGCTTTCTTT TRBJ1-1 few - TRBV9
CASSLVRGRETQYF TGTGCCAGCAGCTTAGTTCGGGGTCGGGAGACCCAGTACTTC TRBJ2-5 few - TRBV7-2
CSVVPGRRDTQYF TGCAGCGTTGTACCCGGACGTCGGGATACGCAGTATTTT TRBJ2-3 few - TRBV29-1
CASRGERRGEKLFF TGTGCCAGCAGGGGAGAAAGACGGGGTGAAAAACTGTTTTTT TRBJ1-4 few - TRBV6-5
CASSQDPLSGTVSYNEQFF TGCGCCAGCAGCCAAGACCCTTTAAGCGGGACAGTATCCTACAATGAGCAGTTCTTC TRBJ2-1 few - TRBV4-3
CASSQALGTGINEQFF TGTGCCAGCAGCCAAGCACTCGGGACAGGGATCAATGAGCAGTTCTTC TRBJ2-1 few TRBD1 TRBV3-1
CASSAGLAGYNEQFF TGCGCCAGCAGCGCCGGACTAGCGGGTTACAATGAGCAGTTCTTC TRBJ2-1 few TRBD2 TRBV5-1
CASSIRVRAEAFF TGTGCCAGCAGCATCAGGGTTCGCGCTGAAGCTTTCTTT TRBJ1-1 - - TRBV11-2
CASSVKGQGDRDYGYTF TGTGCCAGCAGCGTGAAGGGACAGGGGGATAGGGACTATGGCTACACCTTC TRBJ1-2 - TRBD1 TRBV9
CASEVGVQETQYF TGTGCCAGCGAAGTAGGGGTCCAAGAGACCCAGTACTTC TRBJ2-5 - - TRBV2
CASSQEAGGWQPQHF TGCGCCAGCAGCCAAGAGGCAGGGGGCTGGCAGCCCCAGCATTTT TRBJ1-5 few TRBD1 TRBV4-3
CASSVARQGDVGEQYF TGTGCCAGCAGCGTAGCTCGGCAGGGAGATGTGGGCGAGCAGTACTTC TRBJ2-7 - - TRBV9
CASSPSPTGGYEQYF TGTGCCAGCAGCCCCTCCCCCACGGGGGGCTACGAGCAGTACTTC TRBJ2-7 - TRBD2 TRBV9
CAPTGGNTDTQYF TGTGCCCCTACGGGGGGCAACACAGATACGCAGTATTTT TRBJ2-3 few - TRBV19
CSVPGGTGGLFF TGCAGCGTACCCGGGGGGACCGGGGGGCTGTTTTTT TRBJ2-2 - TRBD2 TRBV29-1